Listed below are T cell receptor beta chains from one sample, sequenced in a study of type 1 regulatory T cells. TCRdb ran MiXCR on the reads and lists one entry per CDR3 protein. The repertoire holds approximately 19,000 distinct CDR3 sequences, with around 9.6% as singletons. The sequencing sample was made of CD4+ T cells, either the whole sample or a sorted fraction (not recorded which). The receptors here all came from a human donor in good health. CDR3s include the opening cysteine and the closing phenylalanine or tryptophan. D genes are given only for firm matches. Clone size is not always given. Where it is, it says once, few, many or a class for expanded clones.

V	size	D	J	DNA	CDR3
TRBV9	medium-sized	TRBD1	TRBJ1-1	TGTGCCAGCAGCGTAGCGCCGACAGGGGCGAACACTGAAGCTTTCTTT	CASSVAPTGANTEAFF
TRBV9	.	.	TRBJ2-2	TGTGCCAGCAGCCTCGAGGCCGGATACACCGGGGAGCTGTTTTTT	CASSLEAGYTGELFF
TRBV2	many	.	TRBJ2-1	TGTGCCAGCAATCAAGGCAATGAGCAGTTCTTC	CASNQGNEQFF
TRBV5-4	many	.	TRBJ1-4	TGTGCCAGCAGCAATCCGGGCCTCAAAGGCACTAATGAAAAACTGTTTTTT	CASSNPGLKGTNEKLFF
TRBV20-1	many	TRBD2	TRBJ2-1	TGCAGTGCTAGATACCCGGGGGGGTGGGTGTGGGAGCAGTTCTTC	CSARYPGGWVWEQFF
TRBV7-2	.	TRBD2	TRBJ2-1	TGTGCCGGCACCCTTAGCGGGAGGAGAGGATCCTACAATGAGCAGTTCTTC	CAGTLSGRRGSYNEQFF
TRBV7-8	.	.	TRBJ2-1	TGTGCCAGCAGCCCGTCAGGGGCAGGCCCCTACAATGAGCAGTTCTTC	CASSPSGAGPYNEQFF
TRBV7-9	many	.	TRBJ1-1	TGTGCCAGCAGCTTACAGCAGACGGACACTGAAGCTTTCTTT	CASSLQQTDTEAFF
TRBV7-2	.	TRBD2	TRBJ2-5	TGTGCCAGCAGCTCCTTAGCGGGAGTCAGGGAGACCCAGTACTTC	CASSSLAGVRETQYF
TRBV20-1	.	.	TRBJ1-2	TGCAGTGTAAGGGCGGTCTATGGTCACACCTTC	CSVRAVYGHTF
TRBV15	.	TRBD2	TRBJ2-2	TGTGCCACCGGCTCGGGCGGGAGGAACACCGGGGAGCTGTTTTTT	CATGSGGRNTGELFF
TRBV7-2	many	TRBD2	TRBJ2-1	TGTGCCAGCAGCTTAGTTTTTCTCGGACTAGCGGGAGTAAATGAGCAGTTCTTC	CASSLVFLGLAGVNEQFF
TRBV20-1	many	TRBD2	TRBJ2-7	TGCAGTGCTAGATCACCTAGCGGTGTCTACGAGCAGTACTTC	CSARSPSGVYEQYF
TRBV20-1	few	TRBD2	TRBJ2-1	TGCAGTGCTAGGGCTAGCGGGATCCGCTACAATGAGCAGTTCTTC	CSARASGIRYNEQFF
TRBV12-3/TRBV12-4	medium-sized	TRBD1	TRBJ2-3	TGTGCCAGCAGTTTAGGGACAGGGACAGATACGCAGTATTTT	CASSLGTGTDTQYF
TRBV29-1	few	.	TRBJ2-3	TGCAGCGCGAGCATGATGGCAGATACGCAGTATTTT	CSASMMADTQYF
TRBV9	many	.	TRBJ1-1	TGTGCCAGCAGCCCCGAGGGCAGGGGGAACACTGAAGCTTTCTTT	CASSPEGRGNTEAFF
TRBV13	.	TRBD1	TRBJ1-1	TGTGCCAGCAGCCCCAGACAGGGGCGAGGAAACACTGAAGCTTTCTTT	CASSPRQGRGNTEAFF
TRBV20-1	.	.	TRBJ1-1	TGCAGTGCTTTCCCGCCGGGGGAAAGGACTGAAGCTTTCTTT	CSAFPPGERTEAFF
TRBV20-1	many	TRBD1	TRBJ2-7	TGCAGTGCACCCGACAGGGCCTTCAACGAGCAGTACTTC	CSAPDRAFNEQYF
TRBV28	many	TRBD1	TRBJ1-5	TGTGCCAGCAGTTTCCTGGACAGGAGACAGCATTTT	CASSFLDRRQHF
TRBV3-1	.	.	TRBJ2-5	TGTGCCAGCAGCCAGACGTTGGGGGAGACCCAGTACTTC	CASSQTLGETQYF
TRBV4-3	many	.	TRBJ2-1	TGCGCCAGCAGCCAAGATCTCGGGCAGGGGCGGCTAGCGGAGTTAAATGAGCAGTTCTTC	CASSQDLGQGRLAELNEQFF
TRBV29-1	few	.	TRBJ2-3	TGCAGCGGACTAGTGGGAACGGGGACAGATACGCAGTATTTT	CSGLVGTGTDTQYF
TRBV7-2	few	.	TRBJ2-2	TGTGCCAGCAGCTCAACCGGGGCCTCGACCGGGGAGCTGTTTTTT	CASSSTGASTGELFF
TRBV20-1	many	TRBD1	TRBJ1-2	TGCAGTGCTAGGGCGGGACAGGGGTTTGCCTATGGCTACACCTTC	CSARAGQGFAYGYTF
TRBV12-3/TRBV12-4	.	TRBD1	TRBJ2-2	TGTGCCAGCAGTCCAATCAACAGGGGGAACACCGGGGAGCTGTTTTTT	CASSPINRGNTGELFF
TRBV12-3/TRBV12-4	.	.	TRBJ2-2	TGTGCCAACAGTTTATCCGTGACTGGTGACACCGGGGAGCTGTTTTTT	CANSLSVTGDTGELFF
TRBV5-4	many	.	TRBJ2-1	TGTGCCAGCAGCTTGGGCGGGGCTAATGAGCAGTTCTTC	CASSLGGANEQFF
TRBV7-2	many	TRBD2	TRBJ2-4	TGTGCCAGCAGCTTAACTTCGACCGGCGCTAGCGGGCTTGACATTCAGTACTTC	CASSLTSTGASGLDIQYF
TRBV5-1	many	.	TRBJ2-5	TGCGCCAGCAGAGTAGGCCCGGCCCAAGAGACCCAGTACTTC	CASRVGPAQETQYF
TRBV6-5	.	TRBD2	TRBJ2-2	TGTGCCAGCACCGGACTAGCGGGAGGCAACACCGGGGAGCTGTTTTTT	CASTGLAGGNTGELFF
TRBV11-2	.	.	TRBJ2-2	TGTGCCAGCAGCTCGGGACTGACCACCGGGGAGCTGTTTTTT	CASSSGLTTGELFF
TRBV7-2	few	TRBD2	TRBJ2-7	TGTGCCAGCAGCCCGCGGGACTACTTTCTGGAGCAGTACTTC	CASSPRDYFLEQYF
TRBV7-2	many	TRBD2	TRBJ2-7	TGTGCCAGCAGCTTAGGGACTAGCGGGACCTACGAGCAGTACTTC	CASSLGTSGTYEQYF
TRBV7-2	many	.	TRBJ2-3	TGTGCCAGCAGCCCTACATCTAGCACAGATACGCAGTATTTT	CASSPTSSTDTQYF
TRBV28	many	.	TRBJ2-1	TGTGCCAGCAGTTTAGGGGCGACAGGTCCTTACAATGAGCAGTTCTTC	CASSLGATGPYNEQFF
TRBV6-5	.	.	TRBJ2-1	TGTGCCAGCAGTAGCGGATGGAGTGAGCAGTTCTTC	CASSSGWSEQFF
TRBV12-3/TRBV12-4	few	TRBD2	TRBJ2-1	TGTGCCAGCAGTTTATGGGGGGAGGGCCGGGATGAGCAGTTCTTC	CASSLWGEGRDEQFF
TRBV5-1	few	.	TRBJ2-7	TGCGCCAGCACCCTAGGAGGGGCTGACTACGAGCAGTACTTC	CASTLGGADYEQYF
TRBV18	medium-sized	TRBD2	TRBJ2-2	TGTGCCAGCTCACCGCGGCGGGGGGGATCCGCGAACACCGGGGAGCTGTTTTTT	CASSPRRGGSANTGELFF
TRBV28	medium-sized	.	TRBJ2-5	TGTGCCAGCAGTTTATCCCCGACTAGAGAGACCCAGTACTTC	CASSLSPTRETQYF
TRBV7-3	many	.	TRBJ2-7	TGTGCCAGCAGCTTAAGGAGGGCCGACGAGCAGTACTTC	CASSLRRADEQYF
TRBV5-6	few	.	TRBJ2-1	TGTGCCAGCAGGGATCAGGGGCTTGTTGGCTACAATGAGCAGTTCTTC	CASRDQGLVGYNEQFF
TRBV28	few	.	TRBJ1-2	TGTGCCAGCAGCCCTCTCTTCCAGACGCAGGGCTACACCTTC	CASSPLFQTQGYTF
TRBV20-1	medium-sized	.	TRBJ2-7	TGCAGTGCTAGTGGCCAGACAGTGCAGCGGAGCTCCTACGAGCAGTACTTC	CSASGQTVQRSSYEQYF
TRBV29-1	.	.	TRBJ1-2	TGCAGCGTTGCGGACAGCACTGGCTACACCTTC	CSVADSTGYTF
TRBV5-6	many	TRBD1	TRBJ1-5	TGTGCCAGCAGCTCGGGACAGACTAGCAATCAGCCCCAGCATTTT	CASSSGQTSNQPQHF
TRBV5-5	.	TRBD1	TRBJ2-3	TGTGCCAGCAGCTTGATGACAGGGGGCACGCCAGATACGCAGTATTTT	CASSLMTGGTPDTQYF
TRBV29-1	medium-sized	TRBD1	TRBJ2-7	TGCAGCGTTGCGCTCGACAGGGGGCGCGAGCAGTACTTC	CSVALDRGREQYF
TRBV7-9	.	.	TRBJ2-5	TGTGCCAGCAGCTTAACTCAGGCCTCCAGAGAGACCCAGTACTTC	CASSLTQASRETQYF
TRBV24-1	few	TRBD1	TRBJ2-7	TGTGCCGCCAGTGATGCCCGGACAGGGCTTGAAGAGCAGTACTTC	CAASDARTGLEEQYF
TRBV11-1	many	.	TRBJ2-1	TGTGCCAGCAGCTTAGCGCATGGGGGAGTGGGCGACAATGAGCAGTTCTTC	CASSLAHGGVGDNEQFF
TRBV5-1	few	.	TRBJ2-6	TGCGCCAGCAGCTTGCCGGGCGCCTCGTCGGGGGCCAACGTCCTGACTTTC	CASSLPGASSGANVLTF
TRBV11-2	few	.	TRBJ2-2	TGTGCCAGCAGCACGCGGACAGGGAGGGCCGGGGAGCTGTTTTTT	CASSTRTGRAGELFF
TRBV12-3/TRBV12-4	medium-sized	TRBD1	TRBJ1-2	TGTGCCAGCAGCCCCATGGTAGACAGGGGGCAGTTAGCTAACTATGGCTACACCTTC	CASSPMVDRGQLANYGYTF